This is a list of T cell receptor beta chains from one sample in a study of monozygotic twins with cystic fibrosis. The assay was immunoSEQ multiplex PCR, and TCRdb's table has in-frame clones only and misses some. The table has roughly 30,000 clones, 92% seen once. The sample consisted of blood. The receptors were sampled from a girl aged 2 to 10 with cystic fibrosis. The CDR3 runs from the conserved cysteine through the conserved F or W. The D gene is left open where the match is weak. The size field is filled for only some rows; it gives once, few, many or a size class.

J,V,size,D,CDR3,DNA
TRBJ1-2,TRBV21-1,NA,NA,CASSKEVGGGGYTF,TGTGCCAGCAGCAAAGAAGTCGGAGGGGGAGGCTACACCTTC
TRBJ2-1,TRBV28,NA,NA,CASSLGGARTYNEQFF,TGTGCCAGCAGTTTAGGGGGGGCGCGAACCTACAATGAGCAGTTCTTC
TRBJ1-2,TRBV27,once,TRBD1,CASSSRQGRGGYTF,TGTGCCAGCAGTTCACGACAGGGGCGGGGTGGCTACACCTTC
TRBJ2-5,TRBV6-1,NA,NA,CASSEHSEGAQYF,TGTGCCAGCAGTGAACATAGCGAGGGAGCCCAGTACTTC
TRBJ2-7,TRBV13,NA,TRBD2,CASSLGGLPEQYF,TGTGCCAGCAGCTTAGGGGGACTACCCGAGCAGTACTTC
TRBJ2-7,TRBV6-6,NA,NA,CASGGIPYEQYF,TGTGCCAGCGGGGGGATACCCTACGAGCAGTACTTC
TRBJ1-6,TRBV27,NA,NA,CASTSGSGSPLHF,TGTGCCAGCACATCAGGGTCGGGTTCACCCCTCCACTTT
TRBJ1-1,TRBV19,NA,NA,CASSIGTGGTEAFF,TGTGCCAGTAGTATAGGGACCGGGGGCACTGAAGCTTTCTTT
TRBJ1-1,TRBV30,NA,NA,CAWSADPQVFNTEAFF,TGTGCCTGGAGTGCCGATCCCCAGGTTTTTAACACTGAAGCTTTCTTT
TRBJ2-1,TRBV19,NA,NA,CASSIGTVWRSNEQFF,TGTGCCAGTAGTATAGGGACAGTATGGAGAAGCAATGAGCAGTTCTTC
TRBJ1-1,TRBV2,NA,NA,CASSEIFRDTEAFF,TGTGCCAGCAGTGAAATATTTAGGGACACTGAAGCTTTCTTT
TRBJ1-1,TRBV7-3,NA,NA,CASSLTGKDTEAFF,TGTGCCAGCAGCTTAACAGGGAAGGACACTGAAGCTTTCTTT
TRBJ1-2,TRBV29-1,once,NA,CSVQTDSGGYTF,TGCAGCGTCCAGACGGATAGCGGGGGCTACACCTTC
TRBJ2-2,TRBV2,NA,NA,CASSEMGTGELFF,TGTGCCAGCAGTGAAATGGGCACCGGGGAGCTGTTTTTT
TRBJ2-5,TRBV29-1,NA,NA,CSVGTGQETQYF,TGCAGCGTGGGAACAGGGCAAGAGACCCAGTACTTC
TRBJ2-7,TRBV5-1,NA,NA,CASSQEAGSYEQYF,TGCGCCAGCAGCCAGGAGGCAGGGAGCTACGAGCAGTACTTC
TRBJ1-2,TRBV7-9,NA,NA,CASSLESVYGYTF,TGTGCCAGCAGCTTAGAGTCTGTCTATGGCTACACCTTC